This T cell receptor (beta chain) derives from a study of identical twins. Findings of the study overall: Out-of-frame beta chain sequences displayed weaker excess sharing between twins. Abundant beta clonotypes from cord blood bore fewer insertions; memory repertoires lacked this pattern. Not following the same donors, the study drew its conclusions from cross-sectional statistical analysis.

A word on this clonotype: Its target is not known.

The junction had 8 bases not matched to a gene; V was cut back by 6 bases and J by 3 bases. The CDR3 length is 14 residues. Germline loops: CDR1 SEHNR, CDR2 FQNEAQ (reference sequence). After template switching added a universal primer site, the resulting cDNA carried unique molecular identifiers. TCRdb passed the 5' RACE reads through MiXCR, listing each CDR3 protein once. The repertoire holds roughly 1.6 million distinct CDR3 sequences, with roughly 35% as singletons. The sequenced material came from cord blood. The rearrangement uses TRBV7-9 and TRBJ2-7; 7 positions match TRBD2. The sequence derives from a newborn girl in good health. Here the CDR3 DNA reads TGTGCCAGCAGAAACACGGGAGGAGGCTACGAGCAGTACTTC. This sequence encodes CASRNTGGGYEQYF.